The 17 T cell receptor beta chains reported below all come from one sample, sequenced in a study of T cells in Graves' hyperthyroidism and ophthalmopathy. RNA transcripts served as the template for amplifying TCR beta CDR3 regions. The study used the HTBI primer set for a first-round RT-PCR of the TCR CDR3. TCRdb processed the multiplex PCR reads anew with MiXCR; each CDR3 protein has one entry. The table includes hundreds of thousands of distinct CDR3 sequences, approximately 15% detected once. The sample consisted of blood. The receptors stem from a middle-aged woman with Graves' ophthalmopathy.

This clonotype has just a few counts. The gene calls are TRBV28 and TRBJ2-2, with 13 positions matching TRBD2. The V gene's germline CDR1 is MDHEN and CDR2 SYDVKM. The V and J ends lost 5 bases and 5 bases, in that order; junction bases with no gene match: 8. This CDR3 comprises 17 residues. CDR3 nucleotides: TGTGCCAGCAGTCCGGGACTAGCGGGATTCTATACCGGGGAGCTGTTTTTT. It codes for CASSPGLAGFYTGELFF.

The chain combines TRBV10-3 with TRBJ2-5, with TRBD2 identical over 14 bases. The germline CDR1 and CDR2 sequences are ENHRY and SYGVKD. V trimming: 4 bases; J trimming: 5 bases; junction bases outside the gene matches: 3. The CDR3 runs to 15 residues. CDR3 coding DNA: TGTGCCATCAGTGGGGGACTAGCGGGAGTGGAGACCCAGTACTTC. It specifies CAISGGLAGVETQYF.

Ten or more counts support this clonotype. V is TRBV19 and J is TRBJ2-2; D unclear. The germline V and J ends were trimmed by 7 bases and 1 base, with 7 bases remaining between them. Germline values: CDR1 LNHDA, CDR2 SQIVND (reference sequence). CDR3 length: 13 amino acids. CDR3 nucleotides: TGTGCCAGTATCCCTGAGAACACCGGGGAGCTGTTTTTT. Translated, it gives CASIPENTGELFF.

There are many counts of this clonotype. V gene TRBV12-3 or TRBV12-4 combines with J gene TRBJ2-5; the D is unclear. The V end was cut by 5 bases, the J end by 3 bases, with 10 bases between. This CDR3 contains 13 residues. Written as DNA, the CDR3 is TGTGCCAGCAGTCCGTGGCTAGAAGAGACCCAGTACTTC. It encodes CASSPWLEETQYF.

At least ten counts were recorded for this clonotype. The chain recombines TRBV20-1 with TRBJ1-2; 7 bases are shared with TRBD1. The CDR3 extends over 16 amino acids. V shed 1 base and J 5 bases; nucleotides not matched to a gene: 13. The V gene's germline CDR1 is DFQATT and CDR2 SNEGSKA (reference sequence). The CDR3 region is CSARVGVGQGVYGYTF. The CDR3 DNA is TGCAGTGCTAGAGTCGGAGTCGGGCAGGGGGTATATGGCTACACCTTC.

This clonotype was observed at least ten times. The CDR3 loop is CASSLFDRAPKQYF. The CDR3 bases are TGTGCCAGCAGTTTATTTGATCGTGCTCCCAAGCAGTACTTC. The rearrangement joins TRBV28 to TRBJ2-7; D gene unclear. CDR1 and CDR2 from the germline V gene are MDHEN and SYDVKM. V was cut by 1 base and J by 8 bases, with 15 bases left in between. The CDR3 contains 14 residues.

This clonotype occurred a few times. This chain connects TRBV28 to TRBJ1-1; 7 bases map to TRBD1. CDR3 length: 15 amino acids. Germline CDR1 reads MDHEN; CDR2 reads SYDVKM. Trimming at V came to 4 bases and at J to 0 bases, leaving 5 bases not matched to a gene. CDR3: CASSSPRGMNTEAFF. Here the CDR3 DNA reads TGTGCCAGCAGTTCACCCAGGGGGATGAACACTGAAGCTTTCTTT.

The sample holds many counts of this clonotype. The chain carries TRBV6-5 and TRBJ1-1; D perhaps matches TRBD1 (5 bases). The V gene lost 0 bases and the J gene lost 0 bases, with 14 bases spanning the gap. The CDR3 runs 17 residues. Germline V gives CDR1 MNHEY, CDR2 SVGAGI. In DNA form, the CDR3 reads TGTGCCAGCAGTTACTCGGGACGTACCCCCTTGAACACTGAAGCTTTCTTT. It specifies CASSYSGRTPLNTEAFF.

J is TRBJ2-7 and V is TRBV7-9, with 9 positions matching TRBD2. CDR3 size: 14 residues. The trim removed 3 bases at V and 4 bases at J, leaving 4 bases unmatched. CDR1 is SEHNR and CDR2 is FQNEAQ in the germline V gene (reference sequence). Here the CDR3 reads CASSFRTSDYEQYF. For the CDR3, the DNA is TGTGCCAGCAGCTTTCGGACTAGCGATTACGAGCAGTACTTC.

The rearrangement uses TRBV9 and TRBJ1-3; D gene unclear. V was pared by 3 bases and J by 2 bases, with 12 bases between. The germline V gene encodes CDR1 SGDLS and CDR2 YYNGEE. The CDR3 has 15 amino acids. In DNA form, the CDR3 reads TGTGCCAGCAGCGCAACGATTGGGGCTGGAAACACCATATATTTT. Encoded protein: CASSATIGAGNTIYF. Full variable domain (missing parts from reference TRBV9 and TRBJ1-3): DSGVTQTPKHLITATGQRVTLRCSPRSGDLSVYWYQQSLDQGLQFLIQYYNGEERAKGNILERFSAQQFPDLHSELNLSSLELGDSALYFCASSATIGAGNTIYFGEGSWLTVV.

For this clonotype: A much larger clone lies a single base off, so this may be a read error. J is TRBJ2-7 and V is TRBV5-1; TRBD2 matches 12 bases. In germline, CDR1 is SGHRS, CDR2 YFSETQ. This CDR3 is 18 amino acids long. The CDR3 here is CTSSLVGDGLAGLYEQYF. The CDR3 nucleotides are TGCACCAGCAGCTTGGTTGGCGACGGACTAGCGGGACTCTACGAGCAGTACTTC.

This clonotype was detected ten times or more. The chain combines TRBV28 with TRBJ1-1; D gene uncertain. CDR3 length: 12 amino acids. The V gene's germline CDR1 is MDHEN and CDR2 SYDVKM. The V and J ends lost 9 bases and 5 bases respectively, with 13 bases between them. The CDR3 protein is CASNLRRTEAFF. The CDR3 DNA sequence: TGTGCCAGTAATCTGCGAAGAACTGAAGCTTTCTTT.

This clonotype was detected ten times or more. The chain carries TRBV20-1 and TRBJ1-1, with D perhaps TRBD1 (5 bases). This CDR3 spans 18 amino acids. Germline CDR1 is DFQATT and CDR2 is SNEGSKA (reference sequence). Trimming cost V 0 bases and J 4 bases, with 24 bases left between them. The CDR3 protein is CSARDLYNYEQGSTEAFF. CDR3 bases: TGCAGTGCTAGAGATCTTTACAATTATGAGCAGGGAAGCACTGAAGCTTTCTTT.

This clonotype has at least ten counts. This chain links TRBV6-1 with TRBJ2-7, with no clear D. This CDR3 has 13 amino acids. Germline V gene data show CDR1 as MNHNS and CDR2 as SASEGT. The V and J ends lost 7 bases and 1 base respectively, with 11 bases between them. The DNA for the CDR3 is TGTGCCAGCAAGGTTGGTCCATCCTACGAGCAGTACTTC. Translating gives CASKVGPSYEQYF.

This clonotype was seen more than once but under ten times. The V and J genes are TRBV7-9 and TRBJ2-5, with D unresolved. Between the trimmed V and J ends, which lost 4 bases and 5 bases, there was a span of 11 bases. The CDR3 is 13 amino acids. Germline V CDR1 and CDR2: SEHNR, FQNEAQ (reference sequence). The CDR3 nucleotides are TGTGCCAGCAGCTCAGCCAGCAGGGAGACCCAGTACTTC. Protein sequence: CASSSASRETQYF. The full variable domain, rest sourced from reference TRBV7-9 and TRBJ2-5, is DTGVSQNPRHKITKRGQNVTFRCDPISEHNRLYWYRQTLGQGPEFLTYFQNEAQLEKSRLLSDRFSAERPKGSFSTLEIQRTEQGDSAMYLCASSSASRETQYFGPGTRLLVL.

The sample holds many counts of this clonotype. The CDR3 DNA reads as TGTGCCAGCAGCCCGGGACAGGGACACACTGAAGCTTTCTTT. The encoded protein is CASSPGQGHTEAFF. The chain couples TRBV12-3 or TRBV12-4 to TRBJ1-1, with 9 nucleotides matching TRBD1. Trimming at V came to 6 bases and at J to 3 bases, leaving 5 bases not matched to a gene. This CDR3 comprises 14 residues.

This sequence joins TRBV6-5 and TRBJ1-2; 10 bases agree with TRBD1. The V segment lost 2 bases and the J segment 8 bases; nucleotides outside the gene matches: 8. Germline loops: CDR1 MNHEY, CDR2 SVGAGI. This CDR3 comprises 15 residues. Here the CDR3 reads CASSYLRDRGRGYTF. CDR3 DNA: TGTGCCAGCAGTTACCTCCGGGACAGGGGAAGAGGCTACACCTTC.